The entry below describes one T cell receptor (beta chain). These data come from a study of cytomegalovirus exposure and HLA in healthy donors. Study at large: Ancestry clustering placed about 86% of 350 to 500 genotyped donors in the Caucasian-associated cluster.

PCR employed 60 Vbeta and 13 Jbeta primers. Original handling: An analysis performed later counted roughly 80 million unique TCR beta chains (roughly 11 million of them shared). The table came from immunoSEQ multiplex PCR; TCRdb's copy has only in-frame clones and leaves some out. Clonal size and the V and J genes are those of that table, whereas D and trimming came from the DNA. This sample has around 96,000 clones, with 64% found just once. V lost 2 bases to trimming and J lost 6 bases, with 20 bases between them. The CDR3 loop spans 15 amino acids. Germline lookup yields CDR1 GTSNPN and CDR2 SVGIG (reference sequence).

The receptor's source is a man in his 60s in good health and CMV-seronegative. Sequenced material: PBMCs. The genes are TRBV30 and TRBJ2-7, with TRBD2 as a possible D gene (6 bases). As DNA, the CDR3 is TGTGCCTGGAGTCGGCGGGGCGGTATGTCTCCCGAGCAGTACTTC. It specifies CAWSRRGGMSPEQYF.